Reported below is one T cell receptor (beta chain). Sequenced by immunoSEQ multiplex PCR; TCRdb stores in-frame clones only, minus some. The sample contains about 63,000 clones, approximately 90% of which appear only once. The sample belongs to a study of PD-1 blockade in mismatch repair-deficient tumors. The TCR-sequenced patients were a few responders to pembrolizumab. The CDR3 has 16 amino acids. With 10 bases clipped from V and 1 base from J, the junction kept 8 bases outside the gene matches. The germline V gene encodes CDR1 WSHSY and CDR2 SAAADI. The chain employs TRBV10-2 and TRBJ2-7; TRBD2 matches 15 bases. This receptor was taken from an adult with mismatch repair-deficient cancer. This specimen was peripheral blood, taken 52 weeks after starting pembrolizumab. DNA of the CDR3: TGCGCCACCGAGGCGGGACTAGCGGGAGGTTCCTACGAGCAGTACTTC. It codes for CATEAGLAGGSYEQYF.